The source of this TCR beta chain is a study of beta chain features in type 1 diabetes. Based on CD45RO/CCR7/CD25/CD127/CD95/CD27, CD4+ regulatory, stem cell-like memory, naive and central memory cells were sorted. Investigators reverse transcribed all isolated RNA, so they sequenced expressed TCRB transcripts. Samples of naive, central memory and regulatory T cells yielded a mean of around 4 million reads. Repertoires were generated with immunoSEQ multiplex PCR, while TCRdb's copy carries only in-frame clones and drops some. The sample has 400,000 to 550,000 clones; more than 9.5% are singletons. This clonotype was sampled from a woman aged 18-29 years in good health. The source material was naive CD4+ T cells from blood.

The CDR3 nucleotides are TGTGCCAGCAGTGCGACCATGACAGAGACCCAGTACTTC. Encoded protein: CASSATMTETQYF. The rearrangement links TRBV25-1 to TRBJ2-5; D is ambiguous. Trimming stripped 4 bases from V and 4 bases from J, with 10 bases between. The V gene's germline CDR1 is MGHDK and CDR2 SYGVNS. This CDR3 contains 13 residues.